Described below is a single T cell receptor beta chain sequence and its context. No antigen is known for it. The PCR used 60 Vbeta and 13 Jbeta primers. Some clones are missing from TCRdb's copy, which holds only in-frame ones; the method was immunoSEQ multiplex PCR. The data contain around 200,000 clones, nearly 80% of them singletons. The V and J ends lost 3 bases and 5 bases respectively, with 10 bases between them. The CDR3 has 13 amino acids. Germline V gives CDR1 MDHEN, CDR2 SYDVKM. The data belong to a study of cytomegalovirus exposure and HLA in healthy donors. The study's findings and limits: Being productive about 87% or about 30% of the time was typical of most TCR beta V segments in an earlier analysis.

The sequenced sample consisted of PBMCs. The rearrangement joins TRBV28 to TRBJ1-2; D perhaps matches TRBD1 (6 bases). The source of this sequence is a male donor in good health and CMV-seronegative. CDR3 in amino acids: CASSLGTQYGYTF. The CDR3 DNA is TGTGCCAGCAGTTTGGGGACACAATATGGCTACACCTTC.